Listed here is a single T cell receptor (beta chain). This receptor's antigen is unknown. No much larger clonotype is one base removed from it; base qualities were not supplied. Sample time point, as interpreted from the label and publication: baseline before first vaccination. Samples from vaccinated people were obtained from the UK trials COV001 and COV002, which included a single-blind randomized controlled phase 2/3 trial of AZD1222 (ChAdOx1 nCoV-19) in healthy adults. For TCRbeta chain sequencing, PBMC samples were collected from trial participants at day 0 and at day 28 after the second dose. This entry comes from a study of T cell responses to AZD1222 COVID-19 vaccine (dated by TCRdb to about 2021). Regarding the complete study: AZD1222 recipients whose second dose came at about 4 weeks and those whose second dose came at about 12 weeks were combined into one group, since spike-specific TCR depth and breadth did not differ between the two schedules. TCR sequencing covered 230 or so trial participants: 200 to 220 given two doses of AZD1222 and approximately 26 given two doses of MenACWY control vaccine. Enrollment into the trials was organized by age into subgroups of 18-55, 56-69 and 70-plus years, and those subgroups contained roughly 150, 30 and 60 TCR-sequenced participants, respectively.

The CDR3 regions of human TCRbeta chains were subjected to immunosequencing. The study's processing was this. Repertoire TCRs were checked for matches against a reference library of SARS-CoV-2-specific TCRs that had been generated using the MIRA antigen-specificity platform. Breadth meant the fraction of unique TCRs that were SARS-CoV-2-associated, whereas depth meant the fraction of total T cells that were SARS-CoV-2-associated. Each spike-specific TCR was assigned to its reactive spike region and to a CD4 or CD8 class using the MIRA data. Log10-transformed breadth and depth values were compared by one-way ANOVA with Sidak's multiple comparisons tests. Not all clones reach the TCRdb copy of this immuneACCESS table, which keeps in-frame sequences only. Checked studies attribute under half of the gap to unresolved V genes and leave the rest unexplained. Clonal size and the V and J genes are those of that table, whereas D and trimming came from the DNA. Present in this sample are 100,000 to 150,000 clones, about 87% of which were seen just once. The ten largest clones take up over 9.5% of the sample.

The germline V gene (reference sequence) sets CDR1 to LNHDA and CDR2 to SQIVND. Relative to germline, V is missing 6 bases and J is missing 4 bases, with 8 bases of the junction outside any gene match. The CDR3 covers 15 residues, taking in both the cysteine and the phenylalanine. Only the CDR3 portion is preserved as DNA: 45 bases, with reading frame beginning at the first base. What the work shows at the level of the full study, not this receptor alone: The whole spike protein was spanned by vaccine-associated CD4 TCRs, and dominant responses were seen in regions 160-218 and 743-854. Because no day 14 peak-response samples were available, the repertoires could be characterized only after the peak T cell response. The 56-69-year group was small, and its depth increase did not reach significance, likely because of low power. Conclusions about previously exposed vaccinees were limited because only six or seven AZD1222 recipients were SARS-CoV-2 seropositive at baseline. Spike-specific TCR breadth and depth rose significantly after two AZD1222 doses compared with day 0 and with MenACWY recipients. Most participants were white British and females outnumbered males, and the authors suggested that clonal diversity may have been underestimated. Epitopes outside the regions mutated in the B.1.351 and B.1.1.7 variants were reportedly recognized by nearly half of the unique spike-specific TCRs.

The chain uses TRBV19 and TRBJ2-2, and 7 junctional nucleotides match TRBD2. The clonotype originates from an adult in good health. Here the sequenced sample was peripheral blood, taken on day 0 of AZD1222 vaccination. In nucleotides, the sequence is TGTGCCAGTAGGGCGGATGGGGGGGGCACCGGGGAGCTGTTTTTT. Translated, it gives CASRADGGGTGELFF.